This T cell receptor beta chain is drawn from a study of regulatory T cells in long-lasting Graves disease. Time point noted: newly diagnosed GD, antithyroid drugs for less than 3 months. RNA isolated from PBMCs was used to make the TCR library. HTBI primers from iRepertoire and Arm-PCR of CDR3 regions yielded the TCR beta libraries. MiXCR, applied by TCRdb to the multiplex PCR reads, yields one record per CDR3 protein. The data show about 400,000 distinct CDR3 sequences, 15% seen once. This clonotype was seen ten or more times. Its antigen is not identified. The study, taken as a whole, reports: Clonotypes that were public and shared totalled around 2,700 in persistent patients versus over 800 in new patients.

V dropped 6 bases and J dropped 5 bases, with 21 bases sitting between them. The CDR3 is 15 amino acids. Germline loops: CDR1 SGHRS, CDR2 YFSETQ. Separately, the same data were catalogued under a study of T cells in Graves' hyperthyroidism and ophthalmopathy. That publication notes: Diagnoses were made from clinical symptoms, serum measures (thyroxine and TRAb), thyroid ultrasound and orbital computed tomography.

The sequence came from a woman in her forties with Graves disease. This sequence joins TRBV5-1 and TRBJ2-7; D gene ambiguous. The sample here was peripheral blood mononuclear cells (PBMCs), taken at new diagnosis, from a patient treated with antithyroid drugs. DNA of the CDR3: TGCGCCAGCACCCTAGTCGATCCCGAATTTGACGAGCAGTACTTC. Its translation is CASTLVDPEFDEQYF.